The 5 T cell receptor beta chains below all came from one sample that was sequenced in a study of T-cell memory formation after mild COVID-19. MiXCR, applied by TCRdb to the 5' RACE reads, yields one record per CDR3 protein. The sample carries about 180,000 distinct CDR3 sequences, around 18% recorded once. Sequenced: PBMCs or a T cell subset sorted from them (not recorded which). These receptors all come from a man aged 18-30 years who had mild COVID-19 (a few samples of this study predate the infection). Cell type and time point are not known.

The CDR3 DNA reads as TGTGCCAGCACCGGGGATCATCAGCCCCAGCATTTT. Its translation is CASTGDHQPQHF. The chain has TRBV28 and TRBJ1-5, with D hard to call. The CDR3 totals 12 residues. Germline CDR1 and CDR2: MDHEN and SYDVKM. The V gene lost 7 bases and the J gene lost 5 bases, with 9 bases spanning the gap.

This chain links TRBV6-5 with TRBJ2-6; 16 bases line up with TRBD2. J lost 0 bases, V lost 2 bases, and 16 bases had no gene match. The CDR3 is 24 amino acids. Germline V gives CDR1 MNHEY, CDR2 SVGAGI. The chain's CDR3 is CASSYPMGLAGGQLGPSGANVLTF. In DNA, the CDR3 is TGTGCCAGCAGTTACCCCATGGGACTAGCGGGGGGGCAGCTAGGCCCCTCTGGGGCCAACGTCCTGACTTTC.

V usage is TRBV5-1 and J usage is TRBJ2-3; D is possibly TRBD1 or TRBD2 (6 bases each). There are 15 residues in the CDR3. The germline CDR1 and CDR2 sequences are SGHRS and YFSETQ. V lost 4 bases and J lost 2, with 14 bases in between. CDR3 sequence (DNA): TGCGCCAGCAGCCCTATTCGGGGGCCCACAGATACGCAGTATTTT. It codes for CASSPIRGPTDTQYF.

This clonotype was seen more than once but under ten times. V and J are TRBV7-6 and TRBJ2-7; D unclear. Germline V gene lookup returns CDR1 SGHVS and CDR2 FNYEAQ. The CDR3 contains 14 residues. The V end was cut by 1 base, the J end by 3 bases, with 10 bases between. DNA of the CDR3: TGTGCCAGCAGCTTAGGGTCCAGAAACTACGAGCAGTACTTC. Translation gives CASSLGSRNYEQYF.

This clonotype has more than one count but fewer than ten. The chain is built from TRBV9 and TRBJ2-1; weak D call: TRBD2 (6 bases). The CDR3 spans 17 residues. Germline-derived CDR1 and CDR2 are SGDLS and YYNGEE. V was shortened by 4 bases and J by 4 bases, with 21 bases between the two germline ends. The DNA for the CDR3 is TGTGCCAGCAGCAGATTGACCGGGAGCCGTAATTACAATGAGCAGTTCTTC. Translated: CASSRLTGSRNYNEQFF.